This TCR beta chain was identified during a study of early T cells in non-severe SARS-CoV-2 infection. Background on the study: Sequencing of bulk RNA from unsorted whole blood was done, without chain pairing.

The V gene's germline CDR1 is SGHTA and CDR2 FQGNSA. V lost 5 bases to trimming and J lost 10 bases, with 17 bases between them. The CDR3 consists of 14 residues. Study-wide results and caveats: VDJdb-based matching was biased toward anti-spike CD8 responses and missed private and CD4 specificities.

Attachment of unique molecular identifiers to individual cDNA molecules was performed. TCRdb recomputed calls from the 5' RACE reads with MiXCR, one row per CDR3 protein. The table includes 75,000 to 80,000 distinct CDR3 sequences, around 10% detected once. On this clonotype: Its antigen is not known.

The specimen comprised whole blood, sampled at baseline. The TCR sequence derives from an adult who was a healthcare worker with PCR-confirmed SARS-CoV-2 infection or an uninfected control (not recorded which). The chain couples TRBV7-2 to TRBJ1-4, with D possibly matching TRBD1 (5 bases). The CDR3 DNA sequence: TGTGCCAGCAGCCGAAAAGGCTCTCAGGGAAAACTGTTTTTT. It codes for CASSRKGSQGKLFF.